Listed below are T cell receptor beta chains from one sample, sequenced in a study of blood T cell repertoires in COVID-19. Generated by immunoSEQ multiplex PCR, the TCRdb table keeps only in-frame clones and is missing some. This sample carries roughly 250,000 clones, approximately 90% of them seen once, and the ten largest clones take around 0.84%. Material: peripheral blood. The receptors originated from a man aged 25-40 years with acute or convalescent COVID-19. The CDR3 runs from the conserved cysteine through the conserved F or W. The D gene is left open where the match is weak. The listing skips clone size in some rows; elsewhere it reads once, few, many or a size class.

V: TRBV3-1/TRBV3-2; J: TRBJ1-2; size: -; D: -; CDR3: CASSHASTGYGYTF; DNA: TGTGCCAGCAGCCATGCATCTACGGGGTATGGCTACACCTTC
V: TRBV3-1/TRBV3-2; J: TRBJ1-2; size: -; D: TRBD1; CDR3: CASSQRQSRDSHNYGYTF; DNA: TGTGCCAGCAGCCAAAGGCAAAGTCGGGACAGCCATAACTATGGCTACACCTTC
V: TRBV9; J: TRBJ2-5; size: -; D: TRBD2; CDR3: CASSVDGLVTFQETQYF; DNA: TGTGCCAGCAGCGTAGACGGACTAGTCACCTTCCAAGAGACCCAGTACTTC
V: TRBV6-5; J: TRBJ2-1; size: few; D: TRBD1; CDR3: CASSHRGSSYNEQFF; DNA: TGTGCCAGCAGTCACAGGGGGAGCTCCTACAATGAGCAGTTCTTC
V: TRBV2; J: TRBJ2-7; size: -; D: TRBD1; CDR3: CASSAGQGSYEQYF; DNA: TGTGCCAGCAGTGCGGGACAGGGATCCTACGAGCAGTACTTC
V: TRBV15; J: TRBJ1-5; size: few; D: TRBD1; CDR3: CATSKGGTGSSNQPQHF; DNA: TGTGCCACCAGCAAAGGAGGGACAGGTAGTAGCAATCAGCCCCAGCATTTT
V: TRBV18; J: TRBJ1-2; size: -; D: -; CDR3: CASSPAGDVYGYTF; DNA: TGTGCCAGCTCACCGGCAGGGGACGTCTATGGCTACACCTTC
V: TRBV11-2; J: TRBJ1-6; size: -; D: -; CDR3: CASSLWTSNSPLHF; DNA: TGTGCCAGCAGCCTATGGACATCGAATTCACCCCTCCACTTT
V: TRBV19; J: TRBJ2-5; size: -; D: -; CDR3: CASSTRQSETQYF; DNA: TGTGCCAGTAGTACAAGACAGTCCGAGACCCAGTACTTC
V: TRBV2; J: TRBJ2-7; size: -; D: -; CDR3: CASRWTALAYEQYF; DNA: TGTGCCAGCAGATGGACAGCTTTAGCCTACGAGCAGTACTTC
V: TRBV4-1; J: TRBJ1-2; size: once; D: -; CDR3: CASSQVRDSGGYTF; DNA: TGCGCCAGCAGCCAAGTGAGGGATAGTGGCGGCTACACCTTC
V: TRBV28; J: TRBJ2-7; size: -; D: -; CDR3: CASSIPGGDEQYF; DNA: TGTGCCAGCAGCATCCCCGGCGGGGACGAGCAGTACTTC
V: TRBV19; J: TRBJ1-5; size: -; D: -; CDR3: CASSIGGQPQHF; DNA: TGTGCCAGTAGTATCGGCGGTCAGCCCCAGCATTTT
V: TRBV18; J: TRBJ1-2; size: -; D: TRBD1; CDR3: CASSRDREQGYTF; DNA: TGTGCCAGCTCAAGGGACAGGGAACAAGGCTACACCTTC
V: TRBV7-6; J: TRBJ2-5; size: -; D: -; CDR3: CASSPRETQYF; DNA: TGTGCCAGCAGCCCGCGGGAGACCCAGTACTTC
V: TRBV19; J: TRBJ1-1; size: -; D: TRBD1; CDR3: CASRQGPEAFF; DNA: TGTGCCAGCAGACAGGGGCCCGAAGCTTTCTTT
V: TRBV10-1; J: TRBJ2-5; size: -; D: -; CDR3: CASRQGAKRTQYF; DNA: TGCGCCAGCAGACAGGGAGCCAAGAGAACCCAGTACTTC
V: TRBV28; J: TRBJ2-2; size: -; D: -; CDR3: CASSLNPLGTGELFF; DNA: TGTGCCAGCAGTTTAAATCCCCTAGGCACCGGGGAGCTGTTTTTT
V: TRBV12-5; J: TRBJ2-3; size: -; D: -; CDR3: CASGLVTGTRTDTQYF; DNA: TGTGCTAGTGGTTTGGTCACAGGGACACGCACAGATACGCAGTATTTT
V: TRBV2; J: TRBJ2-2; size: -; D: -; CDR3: CASSEGQVTGELFF; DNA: TGTGCCAGCAGTGAAGGACAAGTCACCGGGGAGCTGTTTTTT
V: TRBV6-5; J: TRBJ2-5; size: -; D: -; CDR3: CASSLGPEKTQYF; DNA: TGTGCCAGCAGTTTGGGCCCCGAGAAGACCCAGTACTTC
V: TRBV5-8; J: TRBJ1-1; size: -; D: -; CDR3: CASSPGPARDAFF; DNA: TGTGCCAGCAGCCCCGGTCCCGCGAGGGATGCTTTCTTT
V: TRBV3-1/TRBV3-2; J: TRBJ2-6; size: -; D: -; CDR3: CASSPISGANVLTF; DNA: TGTGCCAGCAGCCCTATTTCTGGGGCCAACGTCCTGACTTTC
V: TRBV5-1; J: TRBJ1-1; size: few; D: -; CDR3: CASSPGTSNTEAFF; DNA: TGCGCCAGCAGCCCAGGGACATCGAACACTGAAGCTTTCTTT
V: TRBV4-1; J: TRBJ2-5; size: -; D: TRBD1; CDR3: CASSQPDRARETQYF; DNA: TGCGCCAGCAGCCAACCAGACAGGGCCCGGGAGACCCAGTACTTC
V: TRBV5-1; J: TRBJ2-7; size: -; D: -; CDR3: CASSFAGVGEQYF; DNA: TGCGCCAGCAGCTTCGCCGGGGTCGGGGAGCAGTACTTC
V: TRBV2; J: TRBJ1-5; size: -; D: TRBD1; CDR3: CASRSKQGANQPQHF; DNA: TGTGCCAGCAGATCAAAACAGGGGGCCAATCAGCCCCAGCATTTT
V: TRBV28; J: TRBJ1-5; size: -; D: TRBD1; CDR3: CASRYRGGQPQHF; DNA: TGTGCCAGCAGATACAGGGGAGGTCAGCCCCAGCATTTT
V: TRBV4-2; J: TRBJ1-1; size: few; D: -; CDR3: CASSPGHANTEAFF; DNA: TGTGCCAGCAGCCCTGGACATGCGAACACTGAAGCTTTCTTT
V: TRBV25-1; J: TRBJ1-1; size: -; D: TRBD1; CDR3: CASSEYNRGRWTEAFF; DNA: TGTGCCAGCAGTGAATATAACAGGGGGCGGTGGACTGAAGCTTTCTTT
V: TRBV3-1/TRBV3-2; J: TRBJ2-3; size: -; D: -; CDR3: CASSQDFTDTQYF; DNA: TGTGCCAGCAGCCAAGACTTCACAGATACGCAGTATTTT
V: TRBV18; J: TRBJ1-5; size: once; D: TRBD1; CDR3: CASSVTGTAYYSNQPQHF; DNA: TGTGCCAGCTCAGTAACCGGGACAGCCTATTATAGCAATCAGCCCCAGCATTTT
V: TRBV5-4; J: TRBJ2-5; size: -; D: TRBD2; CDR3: CASSVTSGKETQYF; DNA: TGTGCCAGCAGCGTAACTAGCGGAAAAGAGACCCAGTACTTC
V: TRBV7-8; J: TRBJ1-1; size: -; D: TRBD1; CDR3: CASSSGRRDSWNTEAFF; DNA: TGTGCCAGCAGCTCTGGGCGAAGGGACAGCTGGAACACTGAAGCTTTCTTT
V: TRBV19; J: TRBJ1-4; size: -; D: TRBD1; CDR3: CASRGRGQGSEKLFF; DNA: TGTGCCAGTAGAGGGCGGGGACAGGGAAGTGAAAAACTGTTTTTT
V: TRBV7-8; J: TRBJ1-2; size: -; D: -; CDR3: CASSPRQRSNYGYTF; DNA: TGTGCCAGCAGCCCCAGACAGAGGTCTAACTATGGCTACACCTTC
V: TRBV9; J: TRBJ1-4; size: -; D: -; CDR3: CATTGGREKLFF; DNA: TGTGCCACCACCGGGGGAAGAGAAAAACTGTTTTTT